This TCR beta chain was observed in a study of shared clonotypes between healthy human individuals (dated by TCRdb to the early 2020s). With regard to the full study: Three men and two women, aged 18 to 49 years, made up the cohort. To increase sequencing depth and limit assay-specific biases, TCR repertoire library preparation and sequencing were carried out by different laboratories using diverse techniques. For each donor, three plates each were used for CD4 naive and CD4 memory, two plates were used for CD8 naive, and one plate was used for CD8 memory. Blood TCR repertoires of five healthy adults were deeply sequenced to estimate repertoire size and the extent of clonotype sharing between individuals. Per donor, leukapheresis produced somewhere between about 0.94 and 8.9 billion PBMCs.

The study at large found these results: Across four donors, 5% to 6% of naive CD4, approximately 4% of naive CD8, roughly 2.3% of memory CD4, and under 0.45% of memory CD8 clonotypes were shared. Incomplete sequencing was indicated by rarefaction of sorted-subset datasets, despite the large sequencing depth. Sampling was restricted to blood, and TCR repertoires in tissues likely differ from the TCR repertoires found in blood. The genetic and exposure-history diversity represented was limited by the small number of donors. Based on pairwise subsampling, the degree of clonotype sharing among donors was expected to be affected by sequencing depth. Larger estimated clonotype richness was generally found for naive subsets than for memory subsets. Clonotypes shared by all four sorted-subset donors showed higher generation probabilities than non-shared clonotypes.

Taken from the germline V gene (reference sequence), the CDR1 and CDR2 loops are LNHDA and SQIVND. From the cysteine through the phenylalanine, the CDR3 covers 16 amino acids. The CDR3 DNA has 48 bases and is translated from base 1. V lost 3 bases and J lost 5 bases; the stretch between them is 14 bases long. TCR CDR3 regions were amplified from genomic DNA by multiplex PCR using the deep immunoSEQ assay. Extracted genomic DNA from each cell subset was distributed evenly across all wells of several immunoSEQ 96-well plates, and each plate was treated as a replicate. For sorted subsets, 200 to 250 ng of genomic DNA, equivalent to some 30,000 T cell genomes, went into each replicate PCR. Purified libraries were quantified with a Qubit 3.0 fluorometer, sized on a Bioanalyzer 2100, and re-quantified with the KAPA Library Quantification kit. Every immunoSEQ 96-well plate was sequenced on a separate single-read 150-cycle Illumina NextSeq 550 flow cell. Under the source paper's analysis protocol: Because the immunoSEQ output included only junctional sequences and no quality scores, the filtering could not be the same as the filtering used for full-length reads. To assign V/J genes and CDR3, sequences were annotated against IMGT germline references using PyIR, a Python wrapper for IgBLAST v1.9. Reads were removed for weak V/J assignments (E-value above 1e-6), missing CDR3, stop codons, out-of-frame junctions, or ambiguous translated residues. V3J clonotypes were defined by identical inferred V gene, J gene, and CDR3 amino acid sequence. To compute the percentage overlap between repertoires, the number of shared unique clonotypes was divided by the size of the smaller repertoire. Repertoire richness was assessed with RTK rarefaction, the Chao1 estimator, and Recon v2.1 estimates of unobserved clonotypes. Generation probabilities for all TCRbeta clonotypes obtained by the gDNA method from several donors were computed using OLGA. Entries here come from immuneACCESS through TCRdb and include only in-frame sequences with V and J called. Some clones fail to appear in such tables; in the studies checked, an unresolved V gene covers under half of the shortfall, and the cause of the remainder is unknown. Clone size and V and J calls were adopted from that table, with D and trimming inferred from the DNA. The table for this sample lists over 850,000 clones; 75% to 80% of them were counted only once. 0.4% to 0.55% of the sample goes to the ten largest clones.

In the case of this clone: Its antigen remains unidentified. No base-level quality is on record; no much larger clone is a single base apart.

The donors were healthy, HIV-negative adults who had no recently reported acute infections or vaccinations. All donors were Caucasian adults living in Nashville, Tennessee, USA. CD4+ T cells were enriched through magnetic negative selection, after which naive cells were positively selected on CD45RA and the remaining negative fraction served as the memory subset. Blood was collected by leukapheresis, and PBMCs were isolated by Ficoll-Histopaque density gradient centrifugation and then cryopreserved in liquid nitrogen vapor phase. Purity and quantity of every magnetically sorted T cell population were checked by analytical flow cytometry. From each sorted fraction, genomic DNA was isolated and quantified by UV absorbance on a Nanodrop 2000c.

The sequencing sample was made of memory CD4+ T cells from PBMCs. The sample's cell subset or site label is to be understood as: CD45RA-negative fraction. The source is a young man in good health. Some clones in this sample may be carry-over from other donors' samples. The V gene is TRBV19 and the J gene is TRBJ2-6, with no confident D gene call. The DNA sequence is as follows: TGTGCCAGTAGTATCTCCCCCCGGCGGAGGGCCAACGTCCTGACTTTC. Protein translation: CASSISPRRRANVLTF.